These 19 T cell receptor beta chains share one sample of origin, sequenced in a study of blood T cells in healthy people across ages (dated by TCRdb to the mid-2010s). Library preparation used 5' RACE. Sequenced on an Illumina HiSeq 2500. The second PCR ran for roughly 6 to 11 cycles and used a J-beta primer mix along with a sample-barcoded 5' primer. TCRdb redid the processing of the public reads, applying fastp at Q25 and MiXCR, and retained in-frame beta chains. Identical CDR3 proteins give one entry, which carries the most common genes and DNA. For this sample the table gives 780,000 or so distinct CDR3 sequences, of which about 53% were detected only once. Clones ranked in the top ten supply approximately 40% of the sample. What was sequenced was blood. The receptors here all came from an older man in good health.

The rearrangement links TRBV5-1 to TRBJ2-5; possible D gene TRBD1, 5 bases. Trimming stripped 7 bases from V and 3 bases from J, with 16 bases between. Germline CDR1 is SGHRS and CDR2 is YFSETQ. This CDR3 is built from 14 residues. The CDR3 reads CASGLKGWEETQYF. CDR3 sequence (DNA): TGCGCCAGCGGCCTTAAGGGGTGGGAAGAGACCCAGTACTTC.

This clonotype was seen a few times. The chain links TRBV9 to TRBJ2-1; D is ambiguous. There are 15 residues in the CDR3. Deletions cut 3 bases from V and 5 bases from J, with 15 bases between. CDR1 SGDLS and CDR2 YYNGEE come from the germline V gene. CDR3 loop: CASSEVVGPNNEQFF. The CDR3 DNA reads TGTGCCAGCAGCGAGGTCGTGGGCCCCAACAATGAGCAGTTCTTC.

The CDR3 reads CSARAIGLAGASSYNEQYF. DNA of the CDR3: TGCAGTGCTAGAGCGATAGGGCTAGCGGGAGCGAGCTCCTACAATGAGCAGTACTTC. The chain couples TRBV20-1 to TRBJ2-1, with 10 bases that match TRBD2. The J call may not be correct, given that the DNA end is closer to TRBJ2-7. CDR3 length: 19 residues. Per the germline V gene, CDR1 is DFQATT and CDR2 is SNEGSKA (reference sequence).

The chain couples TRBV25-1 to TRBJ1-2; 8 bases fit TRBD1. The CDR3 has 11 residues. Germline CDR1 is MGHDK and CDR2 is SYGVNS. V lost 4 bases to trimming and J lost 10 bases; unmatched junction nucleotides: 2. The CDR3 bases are TGTGCCAGCAGTGGGGGACAGGTCTACACCTTC. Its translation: CASSGGQVYTF.

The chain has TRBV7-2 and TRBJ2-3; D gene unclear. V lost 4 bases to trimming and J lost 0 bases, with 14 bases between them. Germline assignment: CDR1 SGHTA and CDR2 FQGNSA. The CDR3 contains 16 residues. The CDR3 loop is CASSSYDRFSTDTQYF. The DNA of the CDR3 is TGTGCCAGCAGCTCCTACGACCGGTTTAGCACAGATACGCAGTATTTT.

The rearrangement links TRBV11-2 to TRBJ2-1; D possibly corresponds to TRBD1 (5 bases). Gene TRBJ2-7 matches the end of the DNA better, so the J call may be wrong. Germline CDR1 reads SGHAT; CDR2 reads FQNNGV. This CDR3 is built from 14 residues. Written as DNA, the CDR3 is TGTGCCAGCAGCTTAGCTTCAGGGCACAATGAGCAGTACTTC. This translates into CASSLASGHNEQYF.

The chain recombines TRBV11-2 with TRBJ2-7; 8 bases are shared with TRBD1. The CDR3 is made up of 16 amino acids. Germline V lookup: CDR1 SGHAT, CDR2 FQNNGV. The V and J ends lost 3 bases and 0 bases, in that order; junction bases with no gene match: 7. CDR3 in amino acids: CASSFRRDRSSYEQYF. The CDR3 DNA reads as TGTGCCAGCAGCTTTCGCCGGGACAGGAGCTCCTACGAGCAGTACTTC. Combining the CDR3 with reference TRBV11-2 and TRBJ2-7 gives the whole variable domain EAGVAQSPRYKIIEKRQSVAFWCNPISGHATLYWYQQILGQGPKLLIQFQNNGVVDDSQLPKDRFSAERLKGVDSTLKIQPAKLEDSAVYLCASSFRRDRSSYEQYFGPGTRLTVT.

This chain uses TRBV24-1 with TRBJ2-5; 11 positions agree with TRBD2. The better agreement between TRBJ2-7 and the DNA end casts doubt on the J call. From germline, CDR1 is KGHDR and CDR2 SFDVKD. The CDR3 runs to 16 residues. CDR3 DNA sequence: TGTGCCACCGAAACCGGGACTAGCGGAGGGCCCTACGAGCAGTACTTC. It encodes CATETGTSGGPYEQYF.

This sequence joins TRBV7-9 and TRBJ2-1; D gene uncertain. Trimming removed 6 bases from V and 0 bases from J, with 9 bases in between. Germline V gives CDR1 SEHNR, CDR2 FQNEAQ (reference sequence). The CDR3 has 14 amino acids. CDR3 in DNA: TGTGCCAGCAGTCCCGACGTCTCCTACAATGAGCAGTTCTTC. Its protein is CASSPDVSYNEQFF.

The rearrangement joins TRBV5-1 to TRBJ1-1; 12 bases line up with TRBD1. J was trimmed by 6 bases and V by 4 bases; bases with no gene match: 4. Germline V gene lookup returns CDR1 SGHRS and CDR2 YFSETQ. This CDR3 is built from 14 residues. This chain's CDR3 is CASSGDRGLAEAFF. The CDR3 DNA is TGCGCCAGCAGCGGGGACAGGGGGCTCGCTGAAGCTTTCTTT.

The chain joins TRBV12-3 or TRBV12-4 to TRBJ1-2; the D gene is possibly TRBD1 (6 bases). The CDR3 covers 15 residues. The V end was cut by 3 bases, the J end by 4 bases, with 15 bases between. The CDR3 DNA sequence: TGTGCCAGCAGTTTTCCTACAGGGTGGGGCTATGGCTACACCTTC. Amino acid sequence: CASSFPTGWGYGYTF.

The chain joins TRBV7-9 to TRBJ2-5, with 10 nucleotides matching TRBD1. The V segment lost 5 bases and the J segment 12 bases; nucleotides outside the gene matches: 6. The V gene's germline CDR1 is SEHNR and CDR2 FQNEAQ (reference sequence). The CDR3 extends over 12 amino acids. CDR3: CASSRGTGEKYF. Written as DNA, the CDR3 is TGTGCCAGCAGCCGCGGGACAGGGGAAAAGTACTTC.

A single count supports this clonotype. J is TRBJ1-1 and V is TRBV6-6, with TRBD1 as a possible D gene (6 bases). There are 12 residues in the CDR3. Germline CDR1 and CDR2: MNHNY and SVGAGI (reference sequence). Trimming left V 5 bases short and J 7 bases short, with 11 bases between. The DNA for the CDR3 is TGTGCCAGCAGTCGCTCGGACAGTGAAGCTTTCTTT. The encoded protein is CASSRSDSEAFF.

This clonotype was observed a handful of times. In DNA form, the CDR3 reads TGTGCCAGCAGCTTAGGGGGCGGGAGGAGGGGTGAGACGCAGTATTTT. Translating it yields CASSLGGGRRGETQYF. V usage is TRBV7-2 and J usage is TRBJ2-3, with 8 bases lining up with TRBD2. There are 16 residues in the CDR3. V lost 1 base and J lost 9; bases outside the gene matches: 12. Germline loops: CDR1 SGHTA, CDR2 FQGNSA.

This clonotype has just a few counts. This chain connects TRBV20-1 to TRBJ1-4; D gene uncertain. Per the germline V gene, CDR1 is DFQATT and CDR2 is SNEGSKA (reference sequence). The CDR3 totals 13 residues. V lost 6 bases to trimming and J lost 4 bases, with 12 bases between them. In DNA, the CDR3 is TGCAGTGCCACGAAAGAAGTTAATGAAAAACTGTTTTTT. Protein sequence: CSATKEVNEKLFF.

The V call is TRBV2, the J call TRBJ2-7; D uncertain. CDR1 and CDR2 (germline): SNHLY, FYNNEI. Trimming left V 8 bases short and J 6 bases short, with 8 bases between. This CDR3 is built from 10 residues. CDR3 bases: TGTGCCAGCTCCGATGGCGAGCAGTACTTC. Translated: CASSDGEQYF. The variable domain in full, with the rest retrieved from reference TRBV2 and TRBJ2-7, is EPEVTQTPSHQVTQMGQEVILRCVPISNHLYFYWYRQILGQKVEFLVSFYNNEISEKSEIFDDQFSVERPDGSNFTLKIRSTKLEDSAMYFCASSDGEQYFGPGTRLTVT.

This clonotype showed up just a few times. The chain's CDR3 is CASSRGTGDINYGYTF. CDR3 nucleotides: TGCGCCAGCAGCCGGGGGACAGGCGATATTAACTATGGCTACACCTTC. The chain recombines TRBV5-1 with TRBJ1-2; 8 nucleotides line up with TRBD1. V shed 4 bases and J 1 base; nucleotides not matched to a gene: 9. The CDR3 runs to 16 residues. Looked up from germline, CDR1 is SGHRS and CDR2 is YFSETQ. The full variable domain, rest sourced from reference TRBV5-1 and TRBJ1-2, is KAGVTQTPRYLIKTRGQQVTLSCSPISGHRSVSWYQQTPGQGLQFLFEYFSETQRNKGNFPGRFSGRQFSNSRSEMNVSTLELGDSALYLCASSRGTGDINYGYTFGSGTRLTVV.

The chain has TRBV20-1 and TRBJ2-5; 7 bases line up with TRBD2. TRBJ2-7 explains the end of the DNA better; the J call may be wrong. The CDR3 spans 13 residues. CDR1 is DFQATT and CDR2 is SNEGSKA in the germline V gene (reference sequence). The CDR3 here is CSAGREVPHEQYF. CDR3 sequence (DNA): TGCAGTGCCGGACGGGAGGTGCCCCACGAGCAGTACTTC.

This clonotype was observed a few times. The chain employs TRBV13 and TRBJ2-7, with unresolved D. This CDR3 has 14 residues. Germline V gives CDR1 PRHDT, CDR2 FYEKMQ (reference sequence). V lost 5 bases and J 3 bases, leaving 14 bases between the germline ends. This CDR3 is CASSTFDASYEQYF. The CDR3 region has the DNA TGTGCCAGCAGCACGTTCGATGCGAGCTACGAGCAGTACTTC.